This T cell receptor beta chain was identified in a study of T cell responses to AZD1222 COVID-19 vaccine. Study-wide points: After two AZD1222 doses, spike-specific TCR breadth and depth rose versus day 0.

TCRdb's copy holds only in-frame clones and misses some; the assay was immunoSEQ multiplex PCR. This table has 90,000 to 130,000 clones, about 90% appearing once. This CDR3 is 13 amino acids long. The V end lost 1 base, the J end lost 4 bases, and 7 bases lay between the germline ends. Concerning this clone: The antigen is unknown.

This clonotype was obtained from an adult who received the AZD1222 COVID-19 vaccine. Sequencing used peripheral blood, obtained 28 days after the second AZD1222 dose. V usage is TRBV12-3 or TRBV12-4 and J usage is TRBJ1-1; D is ambiguous. Here the CDR3 reads CASSLGMGTEAFF. In DNA, the CDR3 is TGTGCCAGCAGTTTAGGGATGGGCACTGAAGCTTTCTTT.